This T cell receptor beta chain is drawn from a study of blood T cell repertoires in COVID-19. About the study: The United States, Italy and Spain supplied acute and convalescent COVID-19 samples. T cells, B-cell-depleted T cells, or PBMCs provided the cDNA or gDNA that served as material.

CDR3 size: 14 residues. Study processing details: Estimates of nucleated cell counts were drawn from the amplification of reference gene primers. Profiling relied on immunoSEQ multiplex PCR, and the TCRdb table lists in-frame clones only, not all of them. V, J and clone size were drawn from that table, and D and trimming were deduced from the DNA. The sample holds 250,000 to 300,000 clones; 85% are singletons and the top ten take 4.5% to 5.5%. The sequence was collected from a man aged 50-60 years with active or convalescent COVID-19. This chain links TRBV21-1 with TRBJ2-7; whether TRBD1, the table's D call, matches the DNA was not checked. TRBV21-1 is flagged as a pseudogene. The source material was peripheral blood. This CDR3 reads CASSHLDRNYEQYF. CDR3 bases: TGTGCCAGCAGCCACTTGGACAGAAACTACGAGCAGTACTTC.